The rows below give T cell receptor beta chains drawn from one sample of a study of shared clonotypes between healthy human individuals. This table comes from immunoSEQ multiplex PCR, and its TCRdb copy is limited to in-frame clones, with some not included. The sample shows about 2.1 million clones, roughly 91% of them seen only once. Specimen: naive CD8+ T cells from PBMCs. Every receptor here comes from a young man in good health. Some clones in this sample may be carry-over from other donors' samples. Both conserved end residues are part of each CDR3. A D gene is named only where the DNA matches it firmly. Size is omitted from some rows. Given values are once, few, many or a class for expanded clones.

clone size | D gene | J gene | V gene | CDR3 DNA | CDR3 protein
NA | TRBD2 | TRBJ2-3 | TRBV27 | TGTGCCAGCAGACTCCCTAGCGGGGGGCTGGGAGATACGCAGTATTTT | CASRLPSGGLGDTQYF
NA | TRBD1 | TRBJ2-7 | TRBV27 | TGTGCCAGCAGTTTGTCCGGGACAGGCTCTTTCTACGAGCAGTACTTC | CASSLSGTGSFYEQYF
NA | NA | TRBJ1-5 | TRBV7-6 | TGTGCCAGCAGCACCGCTATGGGTCAGCCCCAGCATTTT | CASSTAMGQPQHF
NA | TRBD2 | TRBJ2-7 | TRBV23-1 | TGCGCCAGCAGGAGACTAGCGGGAGCCGACTACGAGCAGTACTTC | CASRRLAGADYEQYF
once | NA | TRBJ1-1 | TRBV27 | TGTGCCAGCAGGCCGGGGTGGGTGTTGGGGTACACTGAAGCTTTCTTT | CASRPGWVLGYTEAFF
NA | NA | TRBJ2-3 | TRBV7-9 | TGTGCCAGCAGCTCCTCGGAGGATACGCAGTATTTT | CASSSSEDTQYF
NA | TRBD1 | TRBJ2-5 | TRBV11-2 | TGTGCCAGCAGCGGGGCCACAGGGGTAACAAATAAGAGAGAGACCCAGTACTTC | CASSGATGVTNKRETQYF
NA | NA | TRBJ2-2 | TRBV4-3 | TGCGCCAGCACCGCAAACGTTGCGGCTAGAGACACCGGGGAGCTGTTTTTT | CASTANVAARDTGELFF
NA | NA | TRBJ2-7 | TRBV19 | TGTGCCAGTAGTACAGGAGAGACGGTCCCCTACGAGCAGTACTTC | CASSTGETVPYEQYF
NA | NA | TRBJ1-2 | TRBV6-5 | TGTGCCAGCAGTTACGACAGCCGGTGGTATGGCTACACCTTC | CASSYDSRWYGYTF
NA | NA | TRBJ2-7 | TRBV10-3 | TGTGCCATCAGCAAACAGACAGGAGACTCCTACGAGCAGTACTTC | CAISKQTGDSYEQYF
NA | TRBD2 | TRBJ2-1 | TRBV29-1 | TGCAGCGAGAGCGGACTAGCGGGAGAGGCCTACAATGAGCAGTTCTTC | CSESGLAGEAYNEQFF
once | NA | TRBJ2-7 | TRBV19 | TGTGCCAGTAGTATGGGACTTACCTACGAGCAGTACTTC | CASSMGLTYEQYF
NA | NA | TRBJ1-1 | TRBV11-2 | TGTGCCAGCACAGGGGCTTCGAACACTGAAGCTTTCTTT | CASTGASNTEAFF
few | TRBD1 | TRBJ1-3 | TRBV11-2 | TGTGCCAGCAGCTTGCAGGGGGCTAACTCTGGAAACACCATATATTTT | CASSLQGANSGNTIYF
NA | TRBD2 | TRBJ2-1 | TRBV27 | TGTGCCAGCAGTTTGAGGGAGGGTACGGATGAGCAGTTCTTC | CASSLREGTDEQFF
NA | NA | TRBJ2-7 | TRBV4-3 | TGCGCCGTCTCGTTAGGAGTAGGCTACGAGCAGTACTTC | CAVSLGVGYEQYF
once | NA | TRBJ2-2 | TRBV27 | TGTGCCAGCAGTAAATCCGGGGAGCTGTTTTTT | CASSKSGELFF
NA | TRBD1 | TRBJ2-7 | TRBV4-1 | TGCGCCAGCAGCCAACCGCCCGGGACAGGATTCTACGAGCAGTACTTC | CASSQPPGTGFYEQYF
once | NA | TRBJ2-5 | TRBV28 | TGTGCCAGCAGTAGAAATAGAGCGGACAGTCGAAAGGAGACCCAGTACTTC | CASSRNRADSRKETQYF
NA | TRBD2 | TRBJ2-5 | TRBV15 | TGTGCCACCAGCAGAAAGACCCTCAGCGGGAGGGCCGAGACCCAGTACTTC | CATSRKTLSGRAETQYF
few | TRBD1 | TRBJ1-1 | TRBV4-1 | TGCGCCAGCAGCCAAGATCGAGGGACAGGTAGGACTGAAGCTTTCTTT | CASSQDRGTGRTEAFF
NA | NA | TRBJ1-2 | TRBV30 | TGTGCCTGGAGTGTGACCCTACTCGATAACTATGGCTACACCTTC | CAWSVTLLDNYGYTF
NA | NA | TRBJ2-3 | TRBV21-1 | TGTGCCAGCAGCATCTCGTGGGAGGACACAGATACGCAGTATTTT | CASSISWEDTDTQYF
NA | TRBD1 | TRBJ2-7 | TRBV10-3 | TGTGCCATCAGTTTGGACAGGGACGAGCAGTACTTC | CAISLDRDEQYF
NA | TRBD2 | TRBJ2-1 | TRBV9 | TGTGCCAGCAGCGGGCTAGCGGGGTCCTACAATGAGCAGTTCTTC | CASSGLAGSYNEQFF
NA | NA | TRBJ1-4 | TRBV21-1 | TGTGCCAGCAGCGCACGATCCCGGGGGGAGAGGAGAACTAATGAAAAACTGTTTTTT | CASSARSRGERRTNEKLFF
NA | NA | TRBJ2-3 | TRBV28 | TGTGCCAGCAGTTTGATCCAAGCAGATACGCAGTATTTT | CASSLIQADTQYF
NA | NA | TRBJ1-1 | TRBV1 | TGCACCAGGAGGGAAGGGACTACTTACCTGAACACTGAAGCTTTCTTT | CTRREGTTYLNTEAFF
NA | TRBD1 | TRBJ2-7 | TRBV6-6 | TGTGCCAGCAGTTACCGGCAGACAGGGATCGAGCAGTACTTC | CASSYRQTGIEQYF
NA | TRBD1 | TRBJ2-1 | TRBV10-2 | TGCGCCAGCAGTGAGGGGACAGGGGAAGCCTACAATGAGCAGTTCTTC | CASSEGTGEAYNEQFF
NA | TRBD2 | TRBJ2-3 | TRBV27 | TGTGCCAGCAGTTCGGGGGGAAGCACAGATACGCAGTATTTT | CASSSGGSTDTQYF
once | NA | TRBJ2-5 | TRBV19 | TGTGCCAGTAGTATAGCTGGGCAGGGGCAAACGACCCAGTACTTC | CASSIAGQGQTTQYF
once | NA | TRBJ2-3 | TRBV29-1 | TGCAGCGTTGACTCCCGGAGGGGCACAGATACGCAGTATTTT | CSVDSRRGTDTQYF
NA | TRBD1 | TRBJ2-4 | TRBV19 | TGTGCCAGTAGTATTACGACAGGGGAGGAGTACTTC | CASSITTGEEYF
NA | TRBD2 | TRBJ2-3 | TRBV7-7 | TGTGCCAGCAGCTTAGACGGGAGGGGCTCAGATACGCAGTATTTT | CASSLDGRGSDTQYF
NA | NA | TRBJ2-1 | TRBV19 | TGTGCCAGTAGTCCAGGATACAATGAGCAGTTCTTC | CASSPGYNEQFF
NA | NA | TRBJ2-3 | TRBV7-2 | TGTGCCAGCAGCTTAGGTAAAAGCGGGTCAGGAGGGGGCCCAGATACGCAGTATTTT | CASSLGKSGSGGGPDTQYF
NA | TRBD2 | TRBJ2-7 | TRBV7-2 | TGTGCCAGCAGCTGGCGGGGGAGCGGTACCTACGAGCAGTACTTC | CASSWRGSGTYEQYF
NA | TRBD2 | TRBJ2-1 | TRBV6-5 | TGTGCCAGCAGTACTTATAGCGGGACCCAAGCCGAGCAGTTCTTC | CASSTYSGTQAEQFF
once | TRBD1 | TRBJ2-3 | TRBV2 | TGTGCCAGCAGTTCCCAGGGACAGGGGGCGGTCATTGATACGCAGTATTTT | CASSSQGQGAVIDTQYF